The 20 T cell receptor beta chains listed next were all sequenced from one sample in a study of radiation and T cells in renal cell carcinoma. Time point denoted: blood 2 weeks post-SBRT. Treatment of the sample: 15 Gy SBRT to primary tumor, nephrectomy 4 weeks later. The assay was immunoSEQ multiplex PCR, and TCRdb's table has in-frame clones only and misses some. The repertoire holds about 26,000 clones, around 85% seen once, with approximately 31% in the top ten. The specimen was blood, collected from a patient whose treatment included radiotherapy and nephrectomy. These receptors all come from a man aged 55 to 70 with renal cell carcinoma.

The V and J genes are TRBV10-3 and TRBJ2-4, with 9 nucleotides matching TRBD1. Germline loops: CDR1 ENHRY, CDR2 SYGVKD. The CDR3 loop spans 15 amino acids. Trimming at V came to 6 bases and at J to 5 bases, leaving 8 bases not matched to a gene. CDR3 sequence (DNA): TGTGCCATCAGACCGGACAGGGGAAGGGAAAACATTCAGTACTTC. Protein sequence: CAIRPDRGRENIQYF.

The chain combines TRBV6-6 with TRBJ1-5; D unclear. Germline V gene sequence: CDR1 MNHNY, CDR2 SVGAGI (reference sequence). CDR3 length: 12 amino acids. V gave up 5 bases and J gave up 9 bases, with 11 bases separating them. Here the CDR3 reads CASSLTVGPQHF. The DNA for the CDR3 is TGTGCCAGCAGTCTAACGGTTGGGCCCCAGCATTTT.

The chain carries TRBV30 and TRBJ2-3, with D perhaps matching TRBD1 or TRBD2 (5 bases each). The CDR3 totals 15 residues. Germline CDR1 and CDR2: GTSNPN and SVGIG (reference sequence). V dropped 1 base and J dropped 6 bases, with 17 bases sitting between them. The CDR3 is CAWSGETRGVDTQYF. In DNA form, the CDR3 reads TGTGCCTGGAGTGGGGAAACTAGGGGAGTGGATACGCAGTATTTT.

As for this clone: The limits of the CDR3 on the DNA are not certain, so only TCRdb's listed CDR3 is given. The CDR3 sequence: CASSTSRANVLTF. The J gene is TRBJ2-6, the V gene TRBV6-5. Germline CDR1 and CDR2: MNHEY and SVGAGI. The CDR3 extends over 13 residues, inclusive of both ends.

This clone has only a few counts. V usage is TRBV6-4 and J usage is TRBJ2-1; 8 bases line up with TRBD2. Germline V CDR1 and CDR2: MRHNA, SNTAGT. The CDR3 is 15 residues long. V shed 6 bases and J 2 bases; nucleotides not matched to a gene: 6. CDR3 nucleotide sequence: TGTGCCAGCAGCAAAGCGGGAGAACCCTACAATGAGCAGTTCTTC. As protein: CASSKAGEPYNEQFF.

J is TRBJ2-7 and V is TRBV5-6; TRBD2 matches 10 bases. V was pared by 5 bases and J by 5 bases, with 7 bases of the junction left unmatched. The germline CDR1 and CDR2 sequences are SGHDT and YYEEEE. This CDR3 region has 14 residues. The CDR3: CASRPSGSRNEQYF. The CDR3 nucleotides are TGTGCCAGCAGGCCTAGCGGGAGTCGGAACGAGCAGTACTTC.

V usage is TRBV19 and J usage is TRBJ2-3; either TRBD1 or TRBD2 may fit D (5 bases each). The CDR3 extends over 16 amino acids. Per the germline V gene, CDR1 is LNHDA and CDR2 is SQIVND (reference sequence). Trimming took 3 bases from V and 3 from J, leaving 16 bases between them. The CDR3 region is CASSIGASGDTDTQYF. CDR3 nucleotide sequence: TGTGCCAGTAGTATCGGGGCCAGCGGAGATACAGATACGCAGTATTTT.

The V call is TRBV4-3, the J call TRBJ1-4; D is ambiguous. CDR1 LGHNA and CDR2 YSLEER come from the germline V gene. V was clipped by 0 bases and J by 8 bases, with 22 bases between them. The CDR3 contains 18 residues. Here the CDR3 reads CASSQDLIAEPLWEKLFF. Here the CDR3 DNA reads TGCGCCAGCAGCCAAGATCTTATAGCGGAGCCTCTTTGGGAAAAACTGTTTTTT.

The gene calls are TRBV28 and TRBJ2-5; D is uncertain. The V end was cut by 4 bases, the J end by 2 bases, with 14 bases between. The CDR3 has 15 amino acids. Germline CDR1 reads MDHEN; CDR2 reads SYDVKM. The CDR3 here is CASSSSSVRQETQYF. The DNA of the CDR3 is TGTGCCAGCAGTTCATCTAGTGTACGGCAAGAGACCCAGTACTTC.

The rearrangement uses TRBV18 and TRBJ2-5; 8 nucleotides align to TRBD1. This CDR3 has 14 residues. Trimming at V came to 2 bases and at J to 6 bases, leaving 5 bases not matched to a gene. The germline V gene encodes CDR1 KGHSH and CDR2 LQKENI. The CDR3 protein is CASSPEQGGKTQYF. The CDR3 bases are TGTGCCAGCTCACCAGAACAGGGGGGAAAGACCCAGTACTTC.

This clone showed up just once. V is TRBV7-9 and J is TRBJ2-7; D might be TRBD1 or TRBD2, each matching 6 bases. Per the germline V gene, CDR1 is SEHNR and CDR2 is FQNEAQ (reference sequence). The CDR3 spans 15 residues. The ends were cut back, 2 bases at V and 4 bases at J, with 15 bases in the middle. CDR3 sequence (DNA): TGTGCCAGCAGCTTAAACTCGAGAGGGGGGTACGAGCAGTACTTC. Translating gives CASSLNSRGGYEQYF.

The J gene is TRBJ2-7, the V gene TRBV2, with D possibly TRBD2 on 6 matching bases. The length of the CDR3 is 14 residues. V was trimmed by 6 bases and J by 6 bases, leaving 18 bases between them. Per the germline V gene, CDR1 is SNHLY and CDR2 is FYNNEI. CDR3 sequence reads: CASRDRETAGEQYF. The CDR3 DNA sequence: TGTGCCAGCAGGGACCGGGAGACAGCTGGCGAGCAGTACTTC.

This clone appeared once. The chain uses TRBV25-1 and TRBJ1-4; no reliable D call. Trimming removed 2 bases at V and 0 bases at J, with 4 bases between. Germline-derived CDR1 and CDR2 are MGHDK and SYGVNS. This CDR3 has 14 amino acids. This CDR3 is CASSEAATNEKLFF. CDR3 sequence (DNA): TGTGCCAGCAGTGAAGCAGCAACTAATGAAAAACTGTTTTTT.

This clone was recorded once. The chain links TRBV27 to TRBJ2-3; 9 nucleotides match TRBD2. After removal of 0 bases from V and 7 bases from J, the junction contained 5 bases not matched to a gene. Germline values: CDR1 MNHEY, CDR2 SMNVEV (reference sequence). The CDR3 has 15 residues. CDR3 sequence (DNA): TGTGCCAGCAGTTTATCTAGCGGGAGTGGAAATACGCAGTATTTT. This codes for CASSLSSGSGNTQYF.

Ten or more counts support this clone. The same CDR3 arises from other DNA sequences in this sample as well. The chain has TRBV27 and TRBJ1-2; D may be TRBD1 (5 bases). The CDR3 consists of 14 residues. Looked up from germline, CDR1 is MNHEY and CDR2 is SMNVEV (reference sequence). The V gene lost 0 bases and the J gene lost 8 bases, with 13 bases spanning the gap. CDR3 loop: CASSLSRGISGYTF. For the CDR3, the DNA is TGTGCCAGCAGTTTATCAAGGGGAATAAGCGGCTACACCTTC.

The rearrangement joins TRBV18 to TRBJ1-5; 11 nucleotides line up with TRBD1. V gave up 6 bases and J gave up 6 bases; unmatched junction bases: 7. The CDR3 runs to 15 residues. Germline lookup yields CDR1 KGHSH and CDR2 LQKENI. The CDR3 coding sequence is TGTGCCAGCTCCGCCGGGACAGGGGGTATTCAGCCCCAGCATTTT. Translating it yields CASSAGTGGIQPQHF.

The V and J genes are TRBV5-5 and TRBJ2-7; D gene ambiguous. Trimming took 4 bases from V and 3 from J, leaving 14 bases between them. Germline CDR1 is SGHKS and CDR2 is YYEKEE (reference sequence). The CDR3 is 14 residues long. The CDR3 loop reads CASSGERRSYEQYF. CDR3 in DNA: TGTGCCAGCAGCGGAGAAAGACGAAGCTACGAGCAGTACTTC.

The V gene is TRBV19, the J gene TRBJ1-2; TRBD1 is a possible D gene (6 bases). The CDR3 totals 13 residues. Germline values: CDR1 LNHDA, CDR2 SQIVND (reference sequence). V lost 10 bases, J lost 2 bases, and 14 bases lay in between. CDR3 amino acids: CATRGGVNYGYTF. DNA of the CDR3: TGTGCCACCCGGGGGGGCGTAAACTATGGCTACACCTTC. The whole variable domain, filled in from reference TRBV19 and TRBJ1-2, reads DGGITQSPKYLFRKEGQNVTLSCEQNLNHDAMYWYRQDPGQGLRLIYYSQIVNDFQKGDIAEGYSVSREKKESFPLTVTSAQKNPTAFYLCATRGGVNYGYTFGSGTRLTVV.

The V and J genes are TRBV13 and TRBJ1-1; no clear D gene. V was clipped by 6 bases and J by 2 bases, with 4 bases between them. The length of the CDR3 is 11 residues. Germline V gives CDR1 PRHDT, CDR2 FYEKMQ (reference sequence). The CDR3 DNA reads TGTGCCAGCAGTATCAACACTGAAGCTTTCTTT. Its protein is CASSINTEAFF.

This chain joins TRBV6-6 and TRBJ1-1; D gene ambiguous. The CDR3 runs to 16 residues. The V end lost 5 bases, the J end lost 3 bases, and 19 bases lay between the germline ends. The germline CDR1 and CDR2 sequences are MNHNY and SVGAGI (reference sequence). The CDR3 DNA follows: TGTGCCAGCAGTCGTCCAGGTGGTAGGGTTGACACTGAAGCTTTCTTT. Protein product: CASSRPGGRVDTEAFF.